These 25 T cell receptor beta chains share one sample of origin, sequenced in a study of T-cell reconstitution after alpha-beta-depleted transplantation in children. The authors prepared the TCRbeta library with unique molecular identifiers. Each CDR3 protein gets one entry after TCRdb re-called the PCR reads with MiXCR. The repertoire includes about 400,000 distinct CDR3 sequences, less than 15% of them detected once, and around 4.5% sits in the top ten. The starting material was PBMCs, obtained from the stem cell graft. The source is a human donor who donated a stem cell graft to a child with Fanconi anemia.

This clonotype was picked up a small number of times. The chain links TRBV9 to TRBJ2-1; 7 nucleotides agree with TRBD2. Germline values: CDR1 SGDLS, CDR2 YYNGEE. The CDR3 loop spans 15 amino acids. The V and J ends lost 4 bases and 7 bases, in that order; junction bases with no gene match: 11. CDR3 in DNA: TGTGCCAGCAGCCTGGGGACTACCTTGGGGAATGAGCAGTTCTTC. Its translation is CASSLGTTLGNEQFF.

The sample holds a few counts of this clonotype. CDR3 protein: CASSHGTSGVGETQYF. The CDR3 DNA reads as TGTGCCAGCAGCCACGGGACTAGCGGGGTCGGAGAGACCCAGTACTTC. The J gene is TRBJ2-5, the V gene TRBV4-2; TRBD2 agrees at 13 bases. The CDR3 totals 16 residues. Germline V gene sequence: CDR1 LGHNA, CDR2 YNFKEQ. J was trimmed by 4 bases and V by 3 bases; bases with no gene match: 5.

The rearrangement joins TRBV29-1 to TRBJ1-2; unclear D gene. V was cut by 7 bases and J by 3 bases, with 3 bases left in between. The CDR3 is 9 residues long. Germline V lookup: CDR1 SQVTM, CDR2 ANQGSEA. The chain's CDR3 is CSGDYGYTF. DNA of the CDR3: TGCAGCGGGGACTATGGCTACACCTTC. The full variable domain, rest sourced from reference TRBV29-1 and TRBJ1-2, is SAVISQKPSRDICQRGTSLTIQCQVDSQVTMMFWYRQQPGQSLTLIATANQGSEATYESGFVIDKFPISRPNLTFSTLTVSNMSPEDSSIYLCSGDYGYTFGSGTRLTVV.

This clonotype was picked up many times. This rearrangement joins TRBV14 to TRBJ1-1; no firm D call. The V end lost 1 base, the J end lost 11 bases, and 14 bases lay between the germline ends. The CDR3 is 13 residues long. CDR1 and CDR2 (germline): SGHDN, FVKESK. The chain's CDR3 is CASSQVQTSYAFF. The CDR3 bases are TGTGCCAGCAGCCAAGTGCAAACCAGTTACGCTTTCTTT.

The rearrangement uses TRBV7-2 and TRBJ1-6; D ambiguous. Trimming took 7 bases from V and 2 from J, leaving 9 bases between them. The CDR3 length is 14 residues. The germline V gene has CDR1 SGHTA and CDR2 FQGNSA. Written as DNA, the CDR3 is TGTGCCAGCACCCTGACGACCTATAATTCACCCCTCCACTTT. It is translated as CASTLTTYNSPLHF.

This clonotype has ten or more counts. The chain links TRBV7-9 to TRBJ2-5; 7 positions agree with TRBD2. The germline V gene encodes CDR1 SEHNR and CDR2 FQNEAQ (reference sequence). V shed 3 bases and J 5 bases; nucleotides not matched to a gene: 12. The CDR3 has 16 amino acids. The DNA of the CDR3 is TGTGCCAGCAGCTTCCCACCTAGCGGCATTCTCGAGACCCAGTACTTC. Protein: CASSFPPSGILETQYF.

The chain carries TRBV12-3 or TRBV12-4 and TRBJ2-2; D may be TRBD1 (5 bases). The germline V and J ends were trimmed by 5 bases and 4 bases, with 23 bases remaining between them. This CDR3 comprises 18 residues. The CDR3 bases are TGTGCCAGCAGTCACAAGGGGCGCGGCGGCTCGGGCACCGGGGAGCTGTTTTTT. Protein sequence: CASSHKGRGGSGTGELFF.

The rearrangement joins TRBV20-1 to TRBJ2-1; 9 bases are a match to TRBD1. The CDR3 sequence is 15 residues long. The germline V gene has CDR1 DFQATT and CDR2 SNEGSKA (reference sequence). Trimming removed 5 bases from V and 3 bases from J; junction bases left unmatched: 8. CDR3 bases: TGCAGTGCTGACAGCCCGGGACAGGGCTACAATGAGCAGTTCTTC. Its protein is CSADSPGQGYNEQFF.

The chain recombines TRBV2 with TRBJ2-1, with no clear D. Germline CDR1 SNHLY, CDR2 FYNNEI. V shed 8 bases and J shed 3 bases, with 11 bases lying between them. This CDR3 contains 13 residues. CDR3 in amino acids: CASGNSIYNEQFF. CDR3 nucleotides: TGTGCCAGCGGAAATTCAATCTACAATGAGCAGTTCTTC. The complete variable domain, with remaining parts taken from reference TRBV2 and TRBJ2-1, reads EPEVTQTPSHQVTQMGQEVILRCVPISNHLYFYWYRQILGQKVEFLVSFYNNEISEKSEIFDDQFSVERPDGSNFTLKIRSTKLEDSAMYFCASGNSIYNEQFFGPGTRLTVL.

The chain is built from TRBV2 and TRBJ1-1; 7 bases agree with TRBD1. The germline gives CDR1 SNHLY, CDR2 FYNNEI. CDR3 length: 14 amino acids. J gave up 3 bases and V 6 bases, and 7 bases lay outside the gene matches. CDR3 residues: CASRAAGQYTEAFF. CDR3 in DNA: TGTGCCAGCAGAGCCGCGGGACAGTACACTGAAGCTTTCTTT.

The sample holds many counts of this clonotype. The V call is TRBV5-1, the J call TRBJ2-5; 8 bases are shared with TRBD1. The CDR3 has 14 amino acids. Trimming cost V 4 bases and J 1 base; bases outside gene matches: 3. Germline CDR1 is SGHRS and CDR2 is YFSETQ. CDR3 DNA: TGCGCCAGCAGCCTTACAGGGGGCCAAGAGACCCAGTACTTC. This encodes CASSLTGGQETQYF.

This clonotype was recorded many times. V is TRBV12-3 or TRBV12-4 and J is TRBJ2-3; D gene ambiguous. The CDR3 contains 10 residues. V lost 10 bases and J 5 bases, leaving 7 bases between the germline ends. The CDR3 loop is CATRGDTQYF. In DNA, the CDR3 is TGTGCCACCCGTGGAGATACGCAGTATTTT.

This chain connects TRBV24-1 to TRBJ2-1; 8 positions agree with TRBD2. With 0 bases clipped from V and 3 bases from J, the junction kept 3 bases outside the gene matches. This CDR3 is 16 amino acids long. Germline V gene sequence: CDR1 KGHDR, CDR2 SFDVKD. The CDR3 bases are TGTGCCACCAGTGATTTGCGGCGGGGGGTCTACAATGAGCAGTTCTTC. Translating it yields CATSDLRRGVYNEQFF.

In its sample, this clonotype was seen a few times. The CDR3 loop is CASSLRSLDADTQYF. The DNA for the CDR3 is TGTGCCAGCAGTTTGAGGAGTCTTGATGCAGATACGCAGTATTTT. The chain joins TRBV12-3 or TRBV12-4 to TRBJ2-3; D remains unclear. The CDR3 has 15 amino acids. Trimming stripped 3 bases from V and 4 bases from J, with 14 bases between.

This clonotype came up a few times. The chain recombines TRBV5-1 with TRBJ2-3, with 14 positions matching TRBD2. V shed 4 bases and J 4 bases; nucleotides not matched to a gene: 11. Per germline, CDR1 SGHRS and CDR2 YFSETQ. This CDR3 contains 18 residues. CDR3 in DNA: TGCGCCAGCAGCGTCCCGGAGGGACTAGCGGGGGCACCAGATACGCAGTATTTT. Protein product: CASSVPEGLAGAPDTQYF.

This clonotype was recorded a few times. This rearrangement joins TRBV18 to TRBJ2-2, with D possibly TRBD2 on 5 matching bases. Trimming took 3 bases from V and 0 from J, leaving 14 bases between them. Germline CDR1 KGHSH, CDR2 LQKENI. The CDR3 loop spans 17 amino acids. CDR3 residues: CASSPTRDSANTGELFF. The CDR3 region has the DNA TGTGCCAGCTCACCCACGAGGGATTCGGCGAACACCGGGGAGCTGTTTTTT.

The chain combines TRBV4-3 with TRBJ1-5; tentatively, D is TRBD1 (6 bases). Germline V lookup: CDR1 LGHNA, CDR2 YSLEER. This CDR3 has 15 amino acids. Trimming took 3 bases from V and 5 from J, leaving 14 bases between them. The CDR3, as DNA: TGCGCCAGCAGCCAGGGGGGCAGGGCTGATCAGCCCCAGCATTTT. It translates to CASSQGGRADQPQHF.

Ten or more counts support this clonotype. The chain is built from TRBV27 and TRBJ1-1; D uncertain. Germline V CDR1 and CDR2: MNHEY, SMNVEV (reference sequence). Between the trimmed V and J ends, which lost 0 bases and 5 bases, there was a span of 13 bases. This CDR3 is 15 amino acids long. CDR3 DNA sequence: TGTGCCAGCAGTTTATCGGGGTTCCGGCAGACTGAAGCTTTCTTT. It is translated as CASSLSGFRQTEAFF.

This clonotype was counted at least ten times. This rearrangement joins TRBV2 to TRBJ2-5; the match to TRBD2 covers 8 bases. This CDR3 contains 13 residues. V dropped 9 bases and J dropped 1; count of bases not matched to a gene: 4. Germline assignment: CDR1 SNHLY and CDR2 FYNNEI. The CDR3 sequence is CASKAGVQETQYF. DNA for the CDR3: TGTGCCAGTAAAGCGGGGGTCCAAGAGACCCAGTACTTC.

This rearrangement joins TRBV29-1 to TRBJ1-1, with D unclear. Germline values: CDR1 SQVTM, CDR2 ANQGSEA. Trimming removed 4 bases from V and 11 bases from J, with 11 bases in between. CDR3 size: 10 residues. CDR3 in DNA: TGCAGCGTTGGGGAAGGGTGGGCTTTCTTT. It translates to CSVGEGWAFF.

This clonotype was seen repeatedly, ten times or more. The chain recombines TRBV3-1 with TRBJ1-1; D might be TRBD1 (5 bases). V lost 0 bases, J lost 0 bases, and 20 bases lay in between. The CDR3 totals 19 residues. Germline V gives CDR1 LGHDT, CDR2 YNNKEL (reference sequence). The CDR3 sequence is CASSQDEGNIGPMNTEAFF. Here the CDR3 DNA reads TGTGCCAGCAGCCAAGATGAGGGGAATATAGGCCCGATGAACACTGAAGCTTTCTTT.

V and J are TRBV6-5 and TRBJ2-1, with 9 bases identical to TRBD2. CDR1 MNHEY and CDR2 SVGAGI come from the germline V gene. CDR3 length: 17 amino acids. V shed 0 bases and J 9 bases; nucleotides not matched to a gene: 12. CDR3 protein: CASSYSSMGGGAGEQFF. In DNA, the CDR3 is TGTGCCAGCAGTTACTCGAGTATGGGCGGGGGGGCAGGTGAGCAGTTCTTC.

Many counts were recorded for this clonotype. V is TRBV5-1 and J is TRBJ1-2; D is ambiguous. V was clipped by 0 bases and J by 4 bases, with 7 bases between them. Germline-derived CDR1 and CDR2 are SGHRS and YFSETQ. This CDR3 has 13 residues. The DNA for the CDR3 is TGCGCCAGCAGCTTGGAGGCAGTCTATGGCTACACCTTC. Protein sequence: CASSLEAVYGYTF.

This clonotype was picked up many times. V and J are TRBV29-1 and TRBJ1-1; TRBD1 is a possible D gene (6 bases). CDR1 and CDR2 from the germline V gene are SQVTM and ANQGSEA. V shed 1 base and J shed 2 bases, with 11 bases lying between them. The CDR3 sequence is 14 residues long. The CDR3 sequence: CSVEATGSNTEAFF. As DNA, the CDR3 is TGCAGCGTTGAAGCTACAGGGTCCAACACTGAAGCTTTCTTT.

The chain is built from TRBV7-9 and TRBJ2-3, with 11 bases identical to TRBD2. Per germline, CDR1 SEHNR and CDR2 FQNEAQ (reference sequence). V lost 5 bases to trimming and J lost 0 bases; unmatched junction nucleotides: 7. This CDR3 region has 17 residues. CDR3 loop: CASSPRLAGTSTDTQYF. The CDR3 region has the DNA TGTGCCAGCAGCCCGAGACTAGCGGGGACTAGCACAGATACGCAGTATTTT.